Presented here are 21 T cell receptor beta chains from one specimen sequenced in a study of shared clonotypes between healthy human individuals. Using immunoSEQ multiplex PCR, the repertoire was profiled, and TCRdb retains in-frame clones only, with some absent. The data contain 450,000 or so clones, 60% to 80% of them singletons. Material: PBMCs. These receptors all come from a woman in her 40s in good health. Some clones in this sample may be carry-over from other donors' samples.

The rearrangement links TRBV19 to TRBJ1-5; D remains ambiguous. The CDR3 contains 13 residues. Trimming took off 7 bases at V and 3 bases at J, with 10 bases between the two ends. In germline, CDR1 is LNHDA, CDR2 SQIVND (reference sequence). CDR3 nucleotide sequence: TGTGCCAGTAAGGACCGCGACAATCAGCCCCAGCATTTT. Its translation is CASKDRDNQPQHF.

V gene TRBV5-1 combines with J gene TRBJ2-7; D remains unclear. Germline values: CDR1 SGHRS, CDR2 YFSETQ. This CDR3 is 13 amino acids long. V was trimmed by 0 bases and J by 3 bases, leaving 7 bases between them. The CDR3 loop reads CASSLDRDYEQYF. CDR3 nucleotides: TGCGCCAGCAGCTTGGATAGGGACTACGAGCAGTACTTC. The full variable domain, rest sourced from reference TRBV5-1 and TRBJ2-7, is KAGVTQTPRYLIKTRGQQVTLSCSPISGHRSVSWYQQTPGQGLQFLFEYFSETQRNKGNFPGRFSGRQFSNSRSEMNVSTLELGDSALYLCASSLDRDYEQYFGPGTRLTVT.

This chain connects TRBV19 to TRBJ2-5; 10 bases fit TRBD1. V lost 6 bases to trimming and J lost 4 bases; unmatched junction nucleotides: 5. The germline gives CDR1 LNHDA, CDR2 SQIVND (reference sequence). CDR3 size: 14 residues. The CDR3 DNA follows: TGTGCCAGTAGAGGGACAGGGGACGTAGAGACCCAGTACTTC. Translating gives CASRGTGDVETQYF.

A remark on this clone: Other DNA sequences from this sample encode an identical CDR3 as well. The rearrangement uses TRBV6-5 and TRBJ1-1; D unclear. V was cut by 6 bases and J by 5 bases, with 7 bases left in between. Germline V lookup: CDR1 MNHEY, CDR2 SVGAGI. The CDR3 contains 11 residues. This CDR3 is CASSSGTEAFF. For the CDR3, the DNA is TGTGCCAGCAGCTCCGGGACTGAAGCTTTCTTT.

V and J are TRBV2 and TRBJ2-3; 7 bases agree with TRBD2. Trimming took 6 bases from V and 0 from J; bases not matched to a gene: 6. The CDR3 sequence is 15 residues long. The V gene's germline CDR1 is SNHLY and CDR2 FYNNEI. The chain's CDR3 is CASRAYSGSTDTQYF. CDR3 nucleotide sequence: TGTGCCAGCAGGGCCTATAGCGGGAGCACAGATACGCAGTATTTT.

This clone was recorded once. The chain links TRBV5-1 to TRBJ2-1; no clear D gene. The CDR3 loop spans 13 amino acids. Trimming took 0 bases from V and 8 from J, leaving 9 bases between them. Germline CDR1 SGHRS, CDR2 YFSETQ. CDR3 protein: CASSLAFGDEQFF. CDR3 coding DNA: TGCGCCAGCAGCTTGGCTTTTGGCGATGAGCAGTTCTTC. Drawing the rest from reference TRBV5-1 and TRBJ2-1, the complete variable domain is KAGVTQTPRYLIKTRGQQVTLSCSPISGHRSVSWYQQTPGQGLQFLFEYFSETQRNKGNFPGRFSGRQFSNSRSEMNVSTLELGDSALYLCASSLAFGDEQFFGPGTRLTVL.

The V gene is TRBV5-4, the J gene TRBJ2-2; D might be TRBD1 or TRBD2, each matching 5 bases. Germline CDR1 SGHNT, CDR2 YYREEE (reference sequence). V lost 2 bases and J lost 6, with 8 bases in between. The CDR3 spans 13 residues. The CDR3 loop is CASSFGGSGELFF. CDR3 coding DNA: TGTGCCAGCAGCTTTGGGGGATCCGGGGAGCTGTTTTTT.

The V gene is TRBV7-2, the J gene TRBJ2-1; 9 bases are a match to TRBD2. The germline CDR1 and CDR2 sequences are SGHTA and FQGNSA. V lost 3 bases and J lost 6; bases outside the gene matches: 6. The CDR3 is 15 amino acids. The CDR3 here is CASSLTSGSINEQFF. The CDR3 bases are TGTGCCAGCAGCTTGACTAGCGGAAGTATCAATGAGCAGTTCTTC.

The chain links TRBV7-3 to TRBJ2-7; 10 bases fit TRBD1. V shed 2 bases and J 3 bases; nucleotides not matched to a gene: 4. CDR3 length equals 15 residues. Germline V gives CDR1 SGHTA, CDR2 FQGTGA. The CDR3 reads CASSLGGQGLYEQYF. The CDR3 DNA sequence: TGTGCCAGCAGCTTAGGGGGACAGGGGCTCTACGAGCAGTACTTC.

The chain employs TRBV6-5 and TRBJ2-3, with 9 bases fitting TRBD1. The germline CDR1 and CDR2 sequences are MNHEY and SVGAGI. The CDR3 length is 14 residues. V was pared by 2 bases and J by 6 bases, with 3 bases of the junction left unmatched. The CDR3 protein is CASSYRQGGDTQYF. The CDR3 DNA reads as TGTGCCAGCAGTTACCGACAGGGGGGGGATACGCAGTATTTT.

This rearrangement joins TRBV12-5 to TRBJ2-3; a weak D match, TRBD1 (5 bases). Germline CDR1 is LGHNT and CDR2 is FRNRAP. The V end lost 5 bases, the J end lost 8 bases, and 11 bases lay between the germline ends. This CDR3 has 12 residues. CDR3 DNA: TGTGCTAGTGGTAACCCAGGGCCTACGCAGTATTTT. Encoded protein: CASGNPGPTQYF.

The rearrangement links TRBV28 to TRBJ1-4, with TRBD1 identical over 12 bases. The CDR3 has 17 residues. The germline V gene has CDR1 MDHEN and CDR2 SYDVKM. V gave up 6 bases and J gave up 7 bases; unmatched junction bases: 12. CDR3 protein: CASRRDRGRWVGEKLFF. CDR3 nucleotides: TGTGCCAGCAGGCGGGACAGGGGGCGCTGGGTTGGTGAAAAACTGTTTTTT.

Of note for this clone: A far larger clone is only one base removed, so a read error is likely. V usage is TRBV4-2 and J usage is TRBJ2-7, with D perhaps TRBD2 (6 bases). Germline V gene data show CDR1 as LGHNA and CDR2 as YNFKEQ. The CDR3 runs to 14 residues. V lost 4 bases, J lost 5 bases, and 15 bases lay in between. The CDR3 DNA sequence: TGTGCCAGCAGCCTAAGGACTACCCCGAACGAGCAGTACTTC. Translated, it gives CASSLRTTPNEQYF.

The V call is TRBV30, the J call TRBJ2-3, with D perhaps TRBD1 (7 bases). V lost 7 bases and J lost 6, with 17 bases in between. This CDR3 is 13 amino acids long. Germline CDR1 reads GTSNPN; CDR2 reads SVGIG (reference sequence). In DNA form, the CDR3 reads TGTGCCTTTAACGGAGGGGGCCAGGATACGCAGTATTTT. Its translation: CAFNGGGQDTQYF.

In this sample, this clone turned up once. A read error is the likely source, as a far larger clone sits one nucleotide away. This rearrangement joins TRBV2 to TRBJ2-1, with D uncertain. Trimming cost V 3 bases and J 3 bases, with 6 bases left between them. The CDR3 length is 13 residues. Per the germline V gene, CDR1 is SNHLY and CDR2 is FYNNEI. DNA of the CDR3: TGTGCCAGCAGTGAGACTTGCTACAATGAGCAGTTCTTC. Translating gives CASSETCYNEQFF.

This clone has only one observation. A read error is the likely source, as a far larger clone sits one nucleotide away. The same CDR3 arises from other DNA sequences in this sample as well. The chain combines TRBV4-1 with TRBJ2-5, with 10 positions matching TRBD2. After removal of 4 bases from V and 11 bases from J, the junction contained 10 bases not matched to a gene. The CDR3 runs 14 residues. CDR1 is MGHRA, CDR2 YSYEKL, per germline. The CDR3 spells CASSPRVAGGEQYF. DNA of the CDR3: TGCGCCAGCAGCCCCCGGGTAGCGGGGGGTGAGCAGTACTTC.

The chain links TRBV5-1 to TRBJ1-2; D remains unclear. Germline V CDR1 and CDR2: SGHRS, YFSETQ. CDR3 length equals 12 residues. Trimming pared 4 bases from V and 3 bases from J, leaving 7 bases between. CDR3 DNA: TGCGCCAGCAGCGAGGGCTACTATGGCTACACCTTC. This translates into CASSEGYYGYTF. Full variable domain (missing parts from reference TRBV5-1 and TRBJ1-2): KAGVTQTPRYLIKTRGQQVTLSCSPISGHRSVSWYQQTPGQGLQFLFEYFSETQRNKGNFPGRFSGRQFSNSRSEMNVSTLELGDSALYLCASSEGYYGYTFGSGTRLTVV.

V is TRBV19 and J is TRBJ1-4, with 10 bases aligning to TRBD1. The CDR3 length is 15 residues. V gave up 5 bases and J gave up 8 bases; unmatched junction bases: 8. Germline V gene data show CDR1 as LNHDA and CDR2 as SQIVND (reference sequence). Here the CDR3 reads CASSSTGGAEEKLFF. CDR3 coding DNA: TGTGCCAGTAGTTCGACAGGGGGCGCGGAAGAAAAACTGTTTTTT.

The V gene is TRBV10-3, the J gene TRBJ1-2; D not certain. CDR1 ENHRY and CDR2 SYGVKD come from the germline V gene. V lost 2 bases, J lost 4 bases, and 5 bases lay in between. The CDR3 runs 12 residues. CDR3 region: CAISEGLYGYTF. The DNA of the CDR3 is TGTGCCATCAGTGAGGGACTCTATGGCTACACCTTC.

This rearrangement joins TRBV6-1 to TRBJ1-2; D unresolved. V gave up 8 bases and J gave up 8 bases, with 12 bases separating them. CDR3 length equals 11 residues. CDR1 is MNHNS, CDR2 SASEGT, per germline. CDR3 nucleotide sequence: TGTGCCAGCGGCTGGCCGGAGGGCTACACCTTC. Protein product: CASGWPEGYTF.

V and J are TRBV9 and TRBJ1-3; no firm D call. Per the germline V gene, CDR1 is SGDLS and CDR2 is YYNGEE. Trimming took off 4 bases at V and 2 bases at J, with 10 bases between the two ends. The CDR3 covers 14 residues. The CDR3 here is CASSYGPAGNTIYF. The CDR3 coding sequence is TGTGCCAGCAGCTACGGGCCGGCTGGAAACACCATATATTTT.